The 12 T cell receptor beta chains below come from one sample, sequenced in a study of beta chain features in type 1 diabetes. The authors reverse transcribed all of the isolated RNA, so sequencing captured expressed TCRB transcripts. Profiled with immunoSEQ multiplex PCR; TCRdb holds only in-frame clones, not every one. The sample lists around 430,000 clones; approximately 31% were seen once. The sample was naive CD4+ T cells from blood. Source of these receptors: a man aged 18 to 30 in good health.

This chain uses TRBV29-1 with TRBJ2-1, with 8 nucleotides matching TRBD1. The CDR3 is made up of 12 amino acids. Germline CDR1 is SQVTM and CDR2 is ANQGSEA. CDR3 in amino acids: CNGQGTYNEQFF. In DNA, the CDR3 is TGCAACGGACAGGGAACCTACAATGAGCAGTTCTTC.

The rearrangement uses TRBV2 and TRBJ2-1; 12 nucleotides line up with TRBD2. Unmatched junction bases numbered 6, after V lost 11 bases and J lost 4 bases. This CDR3 is built from 14 residues. Germline-derived CDR1 and CDR2 are SNHLY and FYNNEI. CDR3 DNA: TGTGCCTCCCGAGGACTAGCGGGGTACAATGAGCAGTTCTTC. It encodes CASRGLAGYNEQFF.

The table lists this clone with a few counts. The chain joins TRBV4-3 to TRBJ2-1; TRBD2 might be the D (5 bases). The germline gives CDR1 LGHNA, CDR2 YSLEER. Deletions cut 4 bases from V and 2 bases from J, with 12 bases between. CDR3 length: 15 amino acids. CDR3 bases: TGCGCCAGCAGCCGCGAACTAGGAACCTACAATGAGCAGTTCTTC. It codes for CASSRELGTYNEQFF.

The chain combines TRBV29-1 with TRBJ2-3; 8 bases are shared with TRBD2. V gave up 3 bases and J gave up 4 bases; unmatched junction bases: 9. Looked up from germline, CDR1 is SQVTM and CDR2 is ANQGSEA. This CDR3 has 15 amino acids. The CDR3 DNA reads as TGCAGCGTTGATGGCCTAGCGGGCGCCCCAGATACGCAGTATTTT. It yields the protein CSVDGLAGAPDTQYF.

The gene calls are TRBV10-1 and TRBJ2-2, with TRBD2 matching over 9 bases. V lost 3 bases, J lost 1 base, and 9 bases stayed unmatched. The CDR3 consists of 18 residues. Germline V gives CDR1 WNHNN, CDR2 SYGVQD (reference sequence). In DNA, the CDR3 is TGCGCCAGCAGTGAATTGGGGACAGCGGGAGGGAACACCGGGGAGCTGTTTTTT. It codes for CASSELGTAGGNTGELFF.

This clone was counted a few times. J is TRBJ2-7 and V is TRBV30; 12 bases are a match to TRBD2. After removal of 4 bases from V and 3 bases from J, the junction contained 4 bases not matched to a gene. Germline V gene lookup returns CDR1 GTSNPN and CDR2 SVGIG (reference sequence). The CDR3 extends over 14 amino acids. The CDR3 bases are TGTGCCTGGAATGGACTAGCGGGATACTACGAGCAGTACTTC. This encodes CAWNGLAGYYEQYF.

The J gene is TRBJ1-2, the V gene TRBV7-2; the D gene is possibly TRBD1 (5 bases). The CDR3 has 13 amino acids. Trimming left V 5 bases short and J 2 bases short, with 9 bases between. The germline gives CDR1 SGHTA, CDR2 FQGNSA. For the CDR3, the DNA is TGTGCCAGCAGCGCGGGACGGAACTATGGCTACACCTTC. This translates into CASSAGRNYGYTF.

This clone turned up a few times. The V call is TRBV18, the J call TRBJ2-5; no clear D gene. Trimming cost V 1 base and J 4 bases, with 10 bases left between them. Germline V gene lookup returns CDR1 KGHSH and CDR2 LQKENI. CDR3 size: 14 residues. In DNA, the CDR3 is TGTGCCAGCTCACCACAGGCCTACCGAGAGACCCAGTACTTC. Protein product: CASSPQAYRETQYF. The variable domain in full, completed from reference TRBV18 and TRBJ2-5, reads NAGVMQNPRHLVRRRGQEARLRCSPMKGHSHVYWYRQLPEEGLKFMVYLQKENIIDESGMPKERFSAEFPKEGPSILRIQQVVRGDSAAYFCASSPQAYRETQYFGPGTRLLVL.

This clone was seen a handful of times. The chain has TRBV7-2 and TRBJ2-7; tentative D call: TRBD2 (5 bases). Trimming took 5 bases from V and 0 from J, leaving 23 bases between them. The CDR3 has 18 amino acids. Germline loops: CDR1 SGHTA, CDR2 FQGNSA. CDR3 in DNA: TGTGCCAGCAGCCGCTTAGGCGGGCCACAACGATTCTCCTACGAGCAGTACTTC. Translation gives CASSRLGGPQRFSYEQYF.

The chain carries TRBV18 and TRBJ2-1; D is undetermined. The CDR3 covers 15 residues. The V gene lost 5 bases and the J gene lost 0 bases, with 11 bases spanning the gap. Germline V lookup: CDR1 KGHSH, CDR2 LQKENI. DNA for the CDR3: TGTGCCAGCTCAACTTCTTTAAGCTCCTACAATGAGCAGTTCTTC. Translation: CASSTSLSSYNEQFF.

The CDR3 reads CASRAREHNEQFF. The DNA of the CDR3 is TGTGCCAGCAGAGCCCGGGAACACAATGAGCAGTTCTTC. The genes are TRBV2 and TRBJ2-1; a possible D gene is TRBD2 (5 bases). The V and J ends lost 6 bases and 5 bases respectively, with 11 bases between them. There are 13 residues in the CDR3. Germline V gene sequence: CDR1 SNHLY, CDR2 FYNNEI.

This chain joins TRBV18 and TRBJ2-7; the match to TRBD2 covers 11 bases. This CDR3 contains 19 residues. Germline V lookup: CDR1 KGHSH, CDR2 LQKENI. V shed 5 bases, J shed 0 bases, and the junction held 15 bases outside the gene matches. CDR3 in amino acids: CASSTMGLLAGVSSYEQYF. In DNA form, the CDR3 reads TGTGCCAGCTCAACCATGGGGTTACTAGCGGGAGTTTCCTCCTACGAGCAGTACTTC.